This entry lists 15 T cell receptor beta chains sequenced from one sample in a study of T cell responses to AZD1222 COVID-19 vaccine. Generated by immunoSEQ multiplex PCR, the TCRdb table keeps only in-frame clones and is missing some. Among about 94,000 clones listed, 85% were seen once. Specimen: peripheral blood, collected 28 days after the second AZD1222 dose. These receptors originate from an adult who received the AZD1222 COVID-19 vaccine.

This clone appeared a single time. The V call is TRBV2, the J call TRBJ2-5; the D is unclear. Germline-derived CDR1 and CDR2 are SNHLY and FYNNEI. The CDR3 has 13 amino acids. The V end lost 3 bases, the J end lost 2 bases, and 7 bases lay between the germline ends. CDR3 nucleotides: TGTGCCAGCAGTGATCTGCGGCAAGAGACCCAGTACTTC. It specifies CASSDLRQETQYF.

The chain joins TRBV5-1 to TRBJ1-6, with a possible D match to TRBD1 (6 bases). CDR3 length: 15 residues. Looked up from germline, CDR1 is SGHRS and CDR2 is YFSETQ. Trimming cost V 1 base and J 5 bases, with 10 bases left between them. For the CDR3, the DNA is TGCGCCAGCAGCTTGAACAGGGTAGATAATTCACCCCTCCACTTT. Translation: CASSLNRVDNSPLHF.

The J gene is TRBJ2-1, the V gene TRBV11-2; a possible D gene is TRBD2 (6 bases). The CDR3 contains 17 residues. The germline V gene has CDR1 SGHAT and CDR2 FQNNGV. V lost 1 base and J lost 3, with 16 bases in between. CDR3 sequence: CASSLGGNSGSYNEQFF. CDR3 bases: TGTGCCAGCAGCTTAGGGGGGAATAGCGGAAGCTACAATGAGCAGTTCTTC.

J is TRBJ2-7 and V is TRBV9; no firm D call. V gave up 2 bases and J gave up 3 bases, with 15 bases separating them. Germline loops: CDR1 SGDLS, CDR2 YYNGEE. The CDR3 is 15 amino acids. The DNA for the CDR3 is TGTGCCAGCAGCGTTGGAGCAGACTTCAACTACGAGCAGTACTTC. Residues: CASSVGADFNYEQYF.

This clone was recorded a few times. This sequence joins TRBV5-1 and TRBJ2-2; 8 bases line up with TRBD1. Germline V gene sequence: CDR1 SGHRS, CDR2 YFSETQ. The CDR3 totals 16 residues. With 3 bases clipped from V and 2 bases from J, the junction kept 6 bases outside the gene matches. For the CDR3, the DNA is TGCGCCAGCAGCTACTTTGGACAGGGTAACACCGGGGAGCTGTTTTTT. Translated, it gives CASSYFGQGNTGELFF.

The chain uses TRBV7-9 and TRBJ2-5, with TRBD2 matching 7 bases. Trimming at V came to 1 base and at J to 2 bases, leaving 4 bases not matched to a gene. Per the germline V gene, CDR1 is SEHNR and CDR2 is FQNEAQ (reference sequence). The CDR3 runs to 15 residues. CDR3 coding DNA: TGTGCCAGCAGCTTAGAGGCTAGCGGACAAGAGACCCAGTACTTC. Residues: CASSLEASGQETQYF.

The J gene is TRBJ2-1, the V gene TRBV9; possible D gene TRBD2, 6 bases. Trimming took off 0 bases at V and 10 bases at J, with 17 bases between the two ends. Per the germline V gene, CDR1 is SGDLS and CDR2 is YYNGEE. This CDR3 has 15 residues. The CDR3 loop is CASSVVGWEEGEQFF. The CDR3 DNA sequence: TGTGCCAGCAGCGTAGTGGGTTGGGAGGAGGGGGAGCAGTTCTTC.

The chain combines TRBV5-1 with TRBJ2-1; 8 nucleotides agree with TRBD2. V lost 7 bases and J lost 0; bases outside the gene matches: 12. The CDR3 length is 17 residues. CDR1 and CDR2 (germline): SGHRS, YFSETQ. The CDR3 sequence: CASVSAGRDSSYNEQFF. For the CDR3, the DNA is TGCGCCAGCGTTTCGGCCGGGAGGGACTCCTCCTACAATGAGCAGTTCTTC.

This clone has more than one count but fewer than ten. The chain combines TRBV20-1 with TRBJ1-2; a possible D gene is TRBD1 (6 bases). Germline V gene lookup returns CDR1 DFQATT and CDR2 SNEGSKA (reference sequence). Trimming removed 3 bases at V and 4 bases at J, with 30 bases between. The CDR3 spans 19 residues. The CDR3 sequence: CSASLGMIQQGGVSYGYTF. The CDR3 DNA reads TGCAGTGCTAGTTTGGGGATGATCCAACAGGGTGGGGTGAGCTATGGCTACACCTTC.

The chain joins TRBV3-1 (or the pseudogene TRBV3-2) to TRBJ1-2; the D gene is possibly TRBD1 (6 bases). Germline V gene data show CDR1 as LGHDT and CDR2 as YNNKEL (reference sequence). The CDR3 is 16 amino acids. Trimming left V 2 bases short and J 4 bases short, with 17 bases between. Here the CDR3 reads CASSQPRAGTSYGYTF. CDR3 DNA sequence: TGTGCCAGCAGCCAACCACGAGCCGGGACAAGCTATGGCTACACCTTC.

CDR3 sequence: CAWSFGGNTEAFF. Here the CDR3 DNA reads TGTGCCTGGAGTTTCGGGGGAAACACTGAAGCTTTCTTT. J is TRBJ1-1 and V is TRBV30; TRBD1 is a possible D gene (5 bases). The V gene lost 2 bases and the J gene lost 2 bases, with 9 bases spanning the gap. There are 13 residues in the CDR3. From germline, CDR1 is GTSNPN and CDR2 SVGIG (reference sequence).

In this sample, this clone turned up once. The chain has TRBV12-3 or TRBV12-4 and TRBJ1-3; D remains unclear. The V and J ends lost 8 bases and 4 bases respectively, with 9 bases between them. CDR3 length equals 12 residues. CDR3 loop: CASDKDGNTIYF. In DNA, the CDR3 is TGTGCCAGCGACAAGGACGGAAACACCATATATTTT.

This chain joins TRBV11-2 and TRBJ2-5, with 7 bases fitting TRBD2. The CDR3 runs 14 residues. Unmatched junction bases numbered 5, after V lost 5 bases and J lost 2 bases. Germline CDR1 reads SGHAT; CDR2 reads FQNNGV. The DNA of the CDR3 is TGTGCCAGCAGCCAAAGACTAGCACAAGAGACCCAGTACTTC. The encoded protein is CASSQRLAQETQYF. Full variable domain (remainder filled in from reference TRBV11-2 and TRBJ2-5): EAGVAQSPRYKIIEKRQSVAFWCNPISGHATLYWYQQILGQGPKLLIQFQNNGVVDDSQLPKDRFSAERLKGVDSTLKIQPAKLEDSAVYLCASSQRLAQETQYFGPGTRLLVL.

This clone was counted a single time. V gene TRBV29-1 combines with J gene TRBJ1-2; 11 positions match TRBD1. J lost 4 bases, V lost 1 base, and 5 bases had no gene match. The CDR3 extends over 15 amino acids. Per the germline V gene, CDR1 is SQVTM and CDR2 is ANQGSEA. DNA of the CDR3: TGCAGCGTTGAAGCACTGGGACAGGGGGTCTATGGCTACACCTTC. Amino acids: CSVEALGQGVYGYTF.

J is TRBJ2-2 and V is TRBV6-6; no reliable D call. The germline V and J ends were trimmed by 6 bases and 7 bases, with 9 bases remaining between them. The length of the CDR3 is 12 residues. Germline CDR1 and CDR2: MNHNY and SVGAGI (reference sequence). CDR3 coding DNA: TGTGCCAGCAGCCCCCTCTACGGGGAGCTGTTTTTT. Its translation: CASSPLYGELFF.